This TCR beta chain was recorded in a study of blood T cell repertoires in COVID-19. Study-level background: Collection of acute and convalescent COVID-19 samples took place in the United States, Italy and Spain.

In its sample, this clone was seen once. Other DNA sequences in this specimen translate into the identical CDR3. This table comes from immunoSEQ multiplex PCR, and its TCRdb copy is limited to in-frame clones, with some not included. The sample has about 200,000 clones, less than 90% seen once. CDR3 length: 12 residues. CDR1 KGHDR and CDR2 SFDVKD come from the germline V gene. V lost 8 bases to trimming and J lost 6 bases, with 9 bases between them. This sequence originates from a woman aged 25 to 45 who had been exposed to COVID-19. Sequencing was done on a sample of PBMCs or T cells enriched from blood (not recorded which). The genes are TRBV24-1 and TRBJ2-2; D might be TRBD1 (5 bases). CDR3 in amino acids: CATTQGSGELFF. Here the CDR3 DNA reads TGTGCCACCACCCAGGGTTCCGGGGAGCTGTTTTTT.